This paragraph reports one T cell receptor beta chain. Its recognized antigen is unknown. No per-base quality is available; no much larger clone lies one base away. Using the deep immunoSEQ assay, TCR CDR3 regions were amplified from genomic DNA by multiplex PCR. Extracted genomic DNA from each cell subset was distributed evenly across all wells of several immunoSEQ 96-well plates, and each plate was treated as a replicate. For sorted subsets, around 0.2 ug of genomic DNA, equivalent to some 30,000 T cell genomes, went into each replicate PCR. The purified libraries were quantified using a Qubit 3.0 fluorometer, sized with a Bioanalyzer 2100, and then quantified again using the KAPA Library Quantification kit. Every immunoSEQ 96-well plate was sequenced on a dedicated single-read 150-cycle Illumina NextSeq 550 flow cell. As for the original processing: Because only junctional sequences without quality scores were contained in the immunoSEQ output, filtering matching that applied to full-length reads could not be performed. To assign V/J genes and CDR3, sequences were annotated using PyIR, a Python wrapper for IgBLAST v1.9, with IMGT germline references. Reads were removed for weak V/J assignments (E-value above 1e-6), missing CDR3, stop codons, out-of-frame junctions, or ambiguous translated residues. V3J clonotypes were defined as sequences sharing an identical inferred V gene, J gene, and CDR3 amino acid sequence. The percentage overlap between two repertoires was calculated by dividing the number of shared unique clonotypes by the size of the smaller repertoire. Three approaches were used to assess repertoire richness: RTK rarefaction, the Chao1 estimator, and Recon v2.1 estimates of unobserved clonotypes. Generation probabilities were computed with OLGA for all TCRbeta clonotypes obtained by the gDNA method from several donors. TCRdb mirrors the immuneACCESS table, restricted to in-frame sequences. Some clones are absent from its copies; in checked studies, under half trace to an unresolved V gene, and the reason for the others is unknown. V, J and clone size reflect that table, while D and trimming were determined from the DNA. The sample table shows some 660,000 clones, and 73% are seen once. The ten largest clones capture more than 1.5% of the sample.

The sample originates from a study of shared clonotypes between healthy human individuals (TCRdb year 2020). About the investigation overall: A couple of women and three men aged 18 to 49 years were included in the cohort. Per donor, three plates each were used for CD4 naive and CD4 memory, two for CD8 naive, and one for CD8 memory. Blood TCR repertoires of four to six healthy adults were deeply sequenced to estimate repertoire size and the extent of clonotype sharing between individuals. Libraries were prepared and TCR repertoires were sequenced by different laboratories using diverse techniques, in order to increase sequencing depth and limit assay-specific biases. Per donor, leukapheresis produced somewhere between about 0.94 and 9.5 billion PBMCs. Broader findings and caveats from the paper: When a few donors were compared, the shared fraction of clonotypes was about 5.5% for naive CD4, about 4% for naive CD8, 2% to 2.5% for memory CD4, and 0.35% to 0.4% for memory CD8. Larger estimated clonotype richness was generally found for naive subsets than for memory subsets. Because the study included only a small number of donors, the genetic and exposure-history diversity represented was limited. Clonotypes shared by all four sorted-subset donors showed higher generation probabilities than non-shared clonotypes. Only blood was sampled, and tissue TCR repertoires likely differ from those in blood. Pairwise subsampling led to the expectation that sequencing depth would affect the degree of clonotype sharing among donors. Rarefaction of sorted-subset datasets indicated incomplete sequencing despite the large sequencing depth.

Via the germline V gene (reference sequence), CDR1 is MNHEY and CDR2 SMNVEV. The CDR3 contains 15 residues, cysteine and phenylalanine counted. The read is trimmed to its CDR3 DNA, 45 bases read in frame from base 1. At the junction V is shortened by 5 bases and J by 7 bases; bases outside the gene matches: 10. The donors were healthy, HIV-negative adults with no recently reported acute infections or vaccinations. Only Caucasian adults living in Nashville, Tennessee, USA were represented among the donors. CD4+ T cells were enriched by magnetic negative selection, after which naive cells were positively selected on CD45RA and the negative fraction was taken as the memory subset. After blood collection by leukapheresis, PBMCs were isolated using Ficoll-Histopaque density gradient centrifugation and then cryopreserved in the vapor phase of liquid nitrogen. Analytical flow cytometry was used to check the purity and quantity of every magnetically sorted T cell population. Each sorted fraction had its genomic DNA isolated and then quantified by UV absorbance on a Nanodrop 2000c.

The sample comprised memory CD4+ T cells sorted from blood. In light of the paper, this sample's cell subset or site label describes: CD45RA-negative fraction. The sequence derives from a woman aged 25 to 45 in good health. The V gene is TRBV27 and the J gene is TRBJ2-1, with TRBD1 identical over 8 junction bases. The bases read TGTGCCAGCAGTCTCTTCAGGGGGCCCTTGAATGAGCAGTTCTTC. Its translation is CASSLFRGPLNEQFF.